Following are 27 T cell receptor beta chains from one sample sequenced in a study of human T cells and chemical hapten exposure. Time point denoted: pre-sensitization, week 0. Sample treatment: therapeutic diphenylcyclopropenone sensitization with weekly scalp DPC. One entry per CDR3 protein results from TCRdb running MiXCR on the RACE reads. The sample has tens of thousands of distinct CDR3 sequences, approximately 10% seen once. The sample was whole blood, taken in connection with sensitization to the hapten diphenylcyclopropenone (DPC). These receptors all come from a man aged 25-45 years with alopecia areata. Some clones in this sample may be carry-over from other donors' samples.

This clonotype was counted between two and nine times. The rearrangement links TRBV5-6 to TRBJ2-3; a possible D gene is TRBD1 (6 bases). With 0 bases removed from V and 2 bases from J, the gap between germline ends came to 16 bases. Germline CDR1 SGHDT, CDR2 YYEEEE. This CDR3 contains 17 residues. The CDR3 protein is CASSLGIGDRTTDTQYF. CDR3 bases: TGTGCCAGCAGCTTGGGTATCGGAGACAGGACCACAGATACGCAGTATTTT.

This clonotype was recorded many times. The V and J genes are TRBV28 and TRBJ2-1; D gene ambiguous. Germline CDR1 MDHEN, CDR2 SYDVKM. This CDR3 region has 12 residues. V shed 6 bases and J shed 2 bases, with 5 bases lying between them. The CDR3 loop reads CASSPTYNEQFF. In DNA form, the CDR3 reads TGTGCCAGCAGCCCCACCTACAATGAGCAGTTCTTC.

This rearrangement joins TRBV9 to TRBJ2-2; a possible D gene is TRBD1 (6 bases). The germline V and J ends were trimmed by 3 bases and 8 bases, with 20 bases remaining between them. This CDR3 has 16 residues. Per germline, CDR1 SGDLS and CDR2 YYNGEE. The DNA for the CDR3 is TGTGCCAGCAGCGCCCAGTTCTCGACAGGCTTGGGGGAGCTGTTTTTT. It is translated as CASSAQFSTGLGELFF.

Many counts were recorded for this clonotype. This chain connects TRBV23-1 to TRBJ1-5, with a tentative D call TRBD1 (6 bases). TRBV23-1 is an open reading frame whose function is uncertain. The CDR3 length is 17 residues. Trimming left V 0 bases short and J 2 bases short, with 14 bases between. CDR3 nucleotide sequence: TGCGCCAGCAGTCAATCGGGGTACAGGGATCGCAATCAGCCCCAGCATTTT. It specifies CASSQSGYRDRNQPQHF.

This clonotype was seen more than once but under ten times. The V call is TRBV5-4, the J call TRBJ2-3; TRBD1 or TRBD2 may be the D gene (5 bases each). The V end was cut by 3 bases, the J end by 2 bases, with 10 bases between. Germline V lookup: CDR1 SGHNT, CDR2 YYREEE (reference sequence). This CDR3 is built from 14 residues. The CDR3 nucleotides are TGTGCCAGCAGCTGGGGACCTCACACAGATACGCAGTATTTT. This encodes CASSWGPHTDTQYF.

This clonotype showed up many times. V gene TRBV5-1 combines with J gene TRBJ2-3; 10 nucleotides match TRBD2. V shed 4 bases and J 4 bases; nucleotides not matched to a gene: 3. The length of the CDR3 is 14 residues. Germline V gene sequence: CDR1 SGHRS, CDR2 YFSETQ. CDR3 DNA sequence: TGCGCCAGCAGCCATAGCGGGAGGTCAGATACGCAGTATTTT. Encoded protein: CASSHSGRSDTQYF.

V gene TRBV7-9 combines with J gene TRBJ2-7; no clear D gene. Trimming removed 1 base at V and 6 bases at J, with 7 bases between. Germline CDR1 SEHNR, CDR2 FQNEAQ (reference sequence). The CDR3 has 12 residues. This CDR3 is CASSLGMGEQYV. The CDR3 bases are TGTGCCAGCAGCTTAGGTATGGGCGAGCAGTACGTC.

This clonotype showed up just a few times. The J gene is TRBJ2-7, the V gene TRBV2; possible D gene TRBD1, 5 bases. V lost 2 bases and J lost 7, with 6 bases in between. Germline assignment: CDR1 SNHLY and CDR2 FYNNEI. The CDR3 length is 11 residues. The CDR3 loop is CASSERGEQYV. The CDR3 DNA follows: TGTGCCAGCAGTGAAAGGGGTGAGCAGTACGTC.

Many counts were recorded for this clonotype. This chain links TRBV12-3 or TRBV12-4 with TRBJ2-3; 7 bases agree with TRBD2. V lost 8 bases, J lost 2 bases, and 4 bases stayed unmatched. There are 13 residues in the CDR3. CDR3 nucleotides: TGTGCCAGCGGACGGGACTACACAGATACGCAGTATTTT. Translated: CASGRDYTDTQYF.

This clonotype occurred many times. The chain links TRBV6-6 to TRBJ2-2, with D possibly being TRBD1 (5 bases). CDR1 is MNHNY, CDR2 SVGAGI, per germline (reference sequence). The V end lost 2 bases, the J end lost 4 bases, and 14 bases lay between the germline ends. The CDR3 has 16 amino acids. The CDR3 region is CASSYGAGPSTGELFF. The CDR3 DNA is TGTGCCAGCAGTTACGGGGCAGGGCCGAGCACCGGGGAGCTGTTTTTT.

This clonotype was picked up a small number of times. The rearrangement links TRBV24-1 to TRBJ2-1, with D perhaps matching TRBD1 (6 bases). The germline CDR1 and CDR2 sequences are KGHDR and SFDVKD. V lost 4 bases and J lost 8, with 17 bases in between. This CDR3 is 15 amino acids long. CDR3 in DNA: TGTGCCACCAGTGACACCGGGACAAGAGGAGATGAGCAGTTCTTC. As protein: CATSDTGTRGDEQFF.

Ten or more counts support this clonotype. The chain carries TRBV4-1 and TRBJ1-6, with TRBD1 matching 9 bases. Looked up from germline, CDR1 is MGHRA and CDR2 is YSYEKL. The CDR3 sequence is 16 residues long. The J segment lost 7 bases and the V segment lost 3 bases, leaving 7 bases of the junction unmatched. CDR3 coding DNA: TGCGCCAGCAGCCAGACTACAGGGGGCGCGAATTCACCCCTCCACTTT. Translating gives CASSQTTGGANSPLHF.

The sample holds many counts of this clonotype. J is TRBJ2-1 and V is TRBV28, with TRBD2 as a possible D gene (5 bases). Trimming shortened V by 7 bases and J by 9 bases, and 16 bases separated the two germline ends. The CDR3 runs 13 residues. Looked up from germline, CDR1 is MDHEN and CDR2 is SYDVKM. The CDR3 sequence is CASITDSLVEQFF. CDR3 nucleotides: TGTGCCAGCATAACGGACTCCCTAGTTGAGCAGTTCTTC.

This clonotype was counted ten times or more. DNA for the CDR3: TGTGCCAGCACCATTTGGGAGCCTCTAGCCAAAAACATTCAGTACTTC. It yields the protein CASTIWEPLAKNIQYF. The chain links TRBV7-2 to TRBJ2-4, with D possibly matching TRBD2 (5 bases). The CDR3 is 16 residues long. Germline V gene sequence: CDR1 SGHTA, CDR2 FQGNSA. V lost 7 bases, J lost 0 bases, and 16 bases lay in between.

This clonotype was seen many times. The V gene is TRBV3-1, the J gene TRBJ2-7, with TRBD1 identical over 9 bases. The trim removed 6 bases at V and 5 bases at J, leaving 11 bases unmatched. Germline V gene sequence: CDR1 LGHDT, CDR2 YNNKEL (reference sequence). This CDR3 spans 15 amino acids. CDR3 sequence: CASSTGQGFTHEQYF. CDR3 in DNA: TGTGCCAGCAGTACGGGACAGGGATTCACCCACGAGCAGTACTTC.

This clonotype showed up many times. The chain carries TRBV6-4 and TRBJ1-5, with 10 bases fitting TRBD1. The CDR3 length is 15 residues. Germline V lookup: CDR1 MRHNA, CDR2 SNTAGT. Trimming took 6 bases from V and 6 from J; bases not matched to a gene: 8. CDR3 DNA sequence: TGTGCCAGCAGCGAGACAGGGGGCCAAGGTCAGCCCCAGCATTTT. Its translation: CASSETGGQGQPQHF.

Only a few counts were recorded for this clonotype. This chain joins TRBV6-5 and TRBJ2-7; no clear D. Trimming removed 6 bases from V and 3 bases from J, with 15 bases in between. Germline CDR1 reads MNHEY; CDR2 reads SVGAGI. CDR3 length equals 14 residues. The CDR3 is CASRQHVLNYEQYF. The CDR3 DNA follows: TGTGCCAGCAGGCAGCATGTGCTGAACTACGAGCAGTACTTC.

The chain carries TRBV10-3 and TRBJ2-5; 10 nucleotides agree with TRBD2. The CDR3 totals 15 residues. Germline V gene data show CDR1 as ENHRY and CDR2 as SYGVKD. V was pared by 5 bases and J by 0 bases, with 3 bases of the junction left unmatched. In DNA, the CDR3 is TGTGCCATCAGTTCTAGCGGGGGCTACCAAGAGACCCAGTACTTC. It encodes CAISSSGGYQETQYF.

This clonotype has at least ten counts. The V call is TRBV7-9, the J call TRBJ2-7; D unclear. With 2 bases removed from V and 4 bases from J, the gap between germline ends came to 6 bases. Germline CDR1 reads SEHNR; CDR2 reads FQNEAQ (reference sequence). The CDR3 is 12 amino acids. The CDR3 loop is CASSLTGYEQYV. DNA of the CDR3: TGTGCCAGCAGCTTAACCGGGTACGAGCAGTACGTC.

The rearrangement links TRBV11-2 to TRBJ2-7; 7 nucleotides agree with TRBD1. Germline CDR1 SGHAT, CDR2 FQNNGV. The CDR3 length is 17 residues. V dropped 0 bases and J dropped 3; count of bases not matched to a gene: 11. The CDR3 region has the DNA TGTGCCAGCAGCTTAGATTTCGGGACAGCCCAATTCTACGAGCAGTACTTC. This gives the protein CASSLDFGTAQFYEQYF.

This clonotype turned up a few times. The CDR3 spells CASSPPGNQETQYF. In DNA, the CDR3 is TGTGCCAGCTCACCACCAGGGAATCAGGAGACCCAGTACTTC. V usage is TRBV18 and J usage is TRBJ2-5; no definite D call. CDR1 and CDR2 (germline): KGHSH, LQKENI. The CDR3 spans 14 residues. The V and J ends lost 0 bases and 5 bases respectively, with 10 bases between them.

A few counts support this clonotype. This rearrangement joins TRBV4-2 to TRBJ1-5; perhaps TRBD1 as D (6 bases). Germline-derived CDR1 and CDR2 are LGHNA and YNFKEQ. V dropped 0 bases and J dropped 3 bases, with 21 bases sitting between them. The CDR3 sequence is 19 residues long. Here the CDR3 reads CASSQEVALQGTYNQPQHF. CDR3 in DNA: TGTGCCAGCAGCCAAGAGGTGGCCCTACAGGGAACCTACAATCAGCCCCAGCATTTT.

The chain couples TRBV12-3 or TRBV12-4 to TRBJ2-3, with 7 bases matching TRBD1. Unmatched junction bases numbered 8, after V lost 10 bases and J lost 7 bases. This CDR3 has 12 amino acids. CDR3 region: CAISRDSHTQYF. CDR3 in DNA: TGTGCCATTAGCCGGGACAGCCATACGCAGTATTTT.

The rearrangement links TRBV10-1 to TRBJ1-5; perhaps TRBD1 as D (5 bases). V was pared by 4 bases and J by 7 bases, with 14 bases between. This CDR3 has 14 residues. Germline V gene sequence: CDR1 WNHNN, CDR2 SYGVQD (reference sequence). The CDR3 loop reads CASSVTRVRQPQHF. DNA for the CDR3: TGCGCCAGCAGTGTGACCAGGGTGCGGCAGCCCCAGCATTTT.

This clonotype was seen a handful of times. The CDR3 DNA is TGTGCCAGCGAATCGACACTTTACGAGCAGTACGTC. It yields the protein CASESTLYEQYV. The chain recombines TRBV2 with TRBJ2-7; D gene ambiguous. The V end was cut by 8 bases, the J end by 4 bases, with 12 bases between. The germline V gene encodes CDR1 SNHLY and CDR2 FYNNEI. The length of the CDR3 is 12 residues.

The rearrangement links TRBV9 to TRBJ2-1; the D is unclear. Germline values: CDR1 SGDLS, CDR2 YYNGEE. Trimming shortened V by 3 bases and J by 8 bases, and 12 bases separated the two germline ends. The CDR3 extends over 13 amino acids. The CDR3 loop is CASSGDVTHEQFF. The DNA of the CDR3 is TGTGCCAGCAGCGGAGATGTAACCCATGAGCAGTTCTTC. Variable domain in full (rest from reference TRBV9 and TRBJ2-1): DSGVTQTPKHLITATGQRVTLRCSPRSGDLSVYWYQQSLDQGLQFLIQYYNGEERAKGNILERFSAQQFPDLHSELNLSSLELGDSALYFCASSGDVTHEQFFGPGTRLTVL.

The CDR3 is CAISQNPGSTDTQYF. In DNA, the CDR3 is TGTGCCATCAGTCAAAACCCGGGTAGCACAGATACGCAGTATTTT. V is TRBV10-3 and J is TRBJ2-3; D not certain. V lost 5 bases, J lost 0 bases, and 12 bases lay in between. The CDR3 has 15 residues. CDR1 is ENHRY, CDR2 SYGVKD, per germline.